This T cell receptor (beta chain) was observed in a study of blood T cells in healthy people across ages. V lost 4 bases to trimming and J lost 6 bases; unmatched junction nucleotides: 7. CDR1 is DFQATT, CDR2 SNEGSKA, per germline (reference sequence). The CDR3 is made up of 14 amino acids. Regarding this clonotype: What it binds is not known.

Findings and caveats of the study: Significant beta diversity loss was already apparent by age about 39, declining roughly linearly. CMV infection status of these donors was not known.

A second about 7 to 12 cycle PCR used barcoded and J-beta primers. TCRdb reanalysed the 5' RACE reads using MiXCR and keeps one entry per CDR3 protein. The sample has some 900,000 distinct CDR3 sequences, around 46% seen once; the top ten hold around 15%. The chain combines TRBV20-1 with TRBJ2-1; 9 bases line up with TRBD2. Sequenced material: blood. The source of this sequence is a man younger than 45 in good health. CDR3 nucleotides: TGCAGTGCTATGCTAGCGGGGTCGAGCAATGAGCAGTTCTTC. Translated: CSAMLAGSSNEQFF.